Included here is one T cell receptor (beta chain) sequence, with context. Between the trimmed V and J ends, which lost 5 bases and 6 bases, there was a span of 16 bases. This CDR3 region has 14 residues. The germline CDR1 and CDR2 sequences are SGHTA and FQGNSA. This entry belongs to a study of control samples from healthy donors and cancer patients. The data were produced by immunoSEQ multiplex PCR, yet TCRdb's version contains in-frame clones alone and is incomplete. Of 100,000 or so clones listed, 83% are singletons. Source material: blood. The sequence was collected from a woman aged 50 to 60 in good health. This chain connects TRBV7-2 to TRBJ1-1, with D unclear. CDR3 DNA sequence: TGTGCCAGCAGCACGGACCCCGTAATGGCTGAAGCTTTCTTT. Residues: CASSTDPVMAEAFF.